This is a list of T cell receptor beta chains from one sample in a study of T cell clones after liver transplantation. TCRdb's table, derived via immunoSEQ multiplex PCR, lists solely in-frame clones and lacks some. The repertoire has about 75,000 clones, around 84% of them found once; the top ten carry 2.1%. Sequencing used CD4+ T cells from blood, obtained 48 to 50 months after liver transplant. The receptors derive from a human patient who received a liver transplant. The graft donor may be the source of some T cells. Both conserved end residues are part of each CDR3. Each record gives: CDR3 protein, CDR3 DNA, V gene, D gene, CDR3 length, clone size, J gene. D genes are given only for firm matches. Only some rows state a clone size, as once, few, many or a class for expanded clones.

CDR3 protein: CASSLASGRTGGNTIYF
CDR3 DNA: TGTGCCAGCAGCTTAGCGAGTGGTAGGACTGGCGGAAACACCATATATTTT
V gene: TRBV7-9
D gene: -
CDR3 length: 17
clone size: -
J gene: TRBJ1-3

CDR3 protein: CASSGQSSGRARDTQYF
CDR3 DNA: TGTGCCAGTAGTGGACAAAGTAGCGGGAGGGCGCGAGATACGCAGTATTTT
V gene: TRBV19
D gene: TRBD2
CDR3 length: 17
clone size: -
J gene: TRBJ2-3

CDR3 protein: CASSPSGRGLTDTQYF
CDR3 DNA: TGCGCCAGCAGCCCGAGCGGGAGAGGTCTGACAGATACGCAGTATTTT
V gene: TRBV4-3
D gene: TRBD2
CDR3 length: 16
clone size: -
J gene: TRBJ2-3

CDR3 protein: CASSVNREYYNEQFF
CDR3 DNA: TGTGCCAGCAGCGTTAACCGGGAATACTACAATGAGCAGTTCTTC
V gene: TRBV27
D gene: -
CDR3 length: 15
clone size: -
J gene: TRBJ2-1

CDR3 protein: CASSFDRAGNQPQHF
CDR3 DNA: TGTGCCAGCAGCTTTGACAGGGCTGGCAATCAGCCCCAGCATTTT
V gene: TRBV7-2
D gene: TRBD1
CDR3 length: 15
clone size: -
J gene: TRBJ1-5

CDR3 protein: CASRGAAPYEQYF
CDR3 DNA: TGTGCCAGCAGGGGGGCCGCCCCCTACGAGCAGTACTTC
V gene: TRBV9
D gene: -
CDR3 length: 13
clone size: once
J gene: TRBJ2-7

CDR3 protein: CASSLRSSGEAIGTGELFF
CDR3 DNA: TGTGCCAGCAGCTTACGGTCTAGCGGGGAGGCTATAGGCACCGGGGAGCTGTTTTTT
V gene: TRBV7-3
D gene: TRBD2
CDR3 length: 19
clone size: -
J gene: TRBJ2-2

CDR3 protein: CASSYAGDQPQHF
CDR3 DNA: TGTGCCAGCAGCTATGCAGGTGATCAGCCCCAGCATTTT
V gene: TRBV7-2
D gene: -
CDR3 length: 13
clone size: -
J gene: TRBJ1-5

CDR3 protein: CASSSYTEAFF
CDR3 DNA: TGTGCCAGCAGCTCGTACACTGAAGCTTTCTTT
V gene: TRBV7-2
D gene: -
CDR3 length: 11
clone size: -
J gene: TRBJ1-1

CDR3 protein: CASSVLAGGTTGELFF
CDR3 DNA: TGTGCCAGCAGCGTACTGGCGGGGGGAACCACCGGGGAGCTGTTTTTT
V gene: TRBV9
D gene: TRBD2
CDR3 length: 16
clone size: -
J gene: TRBJ2-2

CDR3 protein: CASSFRAAGEQFF
CDR3 DNA: TGCGCCAGCAGCTTCCGGGCAGCCGGGGAGCAGTTCTTC
V gene: TRBV5-1
D gene: -
CDR3 length: 13
clone size: -
J gene: TRBJ2-1

CDR3 protein: CASSPLDSYEQYF
CDR3 DNA: TGTGCCAGCAGCCCCCTTGACAGCTACGAGCAGTACTTC
V gene: TRBV7-2
D gene: -
CDR3 length: 13
clone size: -
J gene: TRBJ2-7

CDR3 protein: CASRRRTANYGYTF
CDR3 DNA: TGTGCCAGCAGACGAAGGACGGCAAACTATGGCTACACCTTC
V gene: TRBV6-5
D gene: -
CDR3 length: 14
clone size: -
J gene: TRBJ1-2

CDR3 protein: CASSLLTGQEQFF
CDR3 DNA: TGTGCCAGCAGCTTACTGACGGGGCAGGAGCAGTTCTTC
V gene: TRBV7-3
D gene: -
CDR3 length: 13
clone size: -
J gene: TRBJ2-1

CDR3 protein: CASSLEVRDPTYEQYF
CDR3 DNA: TGTGCCAGCAGCTTAGAGGTACGGGACCCTACCTACGAGCAGTACTTC
V gene: TRBV7-9
D gene: -
CDR3 length: 16
clone size: -
J gene: TRBJ2-7

CDR3 protein: CASSLNRQGYEQYF
CDR3 DNA: TGTGCCAGCAGCTTAAATAGGCAGGGTTACGAGCAGTACTTC
V gene: TRBV7-6
D gene: -
CDR3 length: 14
clone size: -
J gene: TRBJ2-7

CDR3 protein: CATSSGGDYGYTF
CDR3 DNA: TGTGCCACATCATCAGGGGGGGACTATGGCTACACCTTC
V gene: TRBV19
D gene: TRBD1
CDR3 length: 13
clone size: few
J gene: TRBJ1-2

CDR3 protein: CASSLVGTGMYEQYF
CDR3 DNA: TGCGCCAGCAGCTTGGTTGGGACAGGGATGTACGAGCAGTACTTC
V gene: TRBV5-1
D gene: TRBD1
CDR3 length: 15
clone size: -
J gene: TRBJ2-7

CDR3 protein: CASSLTSGSFGWEGGELFF
CDR3 DNA: TGTGCCAGCAGTTTAACTAGCGGGAGTTTTGGTTGGGAAGGCGGGGAGCTGTTTTTT
V gene: TRBV28
D gene: TRBD2
CDR3 length: 19
clone size: -
J gene: TRBJ2-2

CDR3 protein: CASSPYPAEVNQPQHF
CDR3 DNA: TGTGCCAGCAGCCCATACCCGGCAGAAGTAAATCAGCCCCAGCATTTT
V gene: TRBV4-2
D gene: -
CDR3 length: 16
clone size: -
J gene: TRBJ1-5

CDR3 protein: CASSRTSGNHNEQFF
CDR3 DNA: TGTGCTAGCAGCCGAACTAGCGGGAATCACAATGAGCAGTTCTTC
V gene: TRBV7-7
D gene: TRBD2
CDR3 length: 15
clone size: -
J gene: TRBJ2-1

CDR3 protein: CASSASGRVDTQYF
CDR3 DNA: TGTGCCAGCAGCGCGAGCGGGAGGGTGGATACGCAGTATTTT
V gene: TRBV9
D gene: TRBD2
CDR3 length: 14
clone size: -
J gene: TRBJ2-3

CDR3 protein: CASRYAGELFF
CDR3 DNA: TGTGCCAGCCGGTACGCCGGGGAGCTGTTTTTT
V gene: TRBV13
D gene: -
CDR3 length: 11
clone size: -
J gene: TRBJ2-2

CDR3 protein: CATSPMGSQTYEQYF
CDR3 DNA: TGTGCCACCAGCCCTATGGGGTCTCAGACCTACGAGCAGTACTTC
V gene: TRBV15
D gene: -
CDR3 length: 15
clone size: -
J gene: TRBJ2-7

CDR3 protein: CASSAPGQGVDEQYF
CDR3 DNA: TGTGCCAGCAGTGCTCCGGGACAGGGAGTTGACGAGCAGTACTTC
V gene: TRBV28
D gene: TRBD1
CDR3 length: 15
clone size: -
J gene: TRBJ2-7

CDR3 protein: CATSRVYQPQHF
CDR3 DNA: TGTGCCACCAGCAGAGTCTACCAGCCCCAGCATTTT
V gene: TRBV15
D gene: -
CDR3 length: 12
clone size: -
J gene: TRBJ1-5

CDR3 protein: CASSPPRGSGYTF
CDR3 DNA: TGTGCCAGCAGCCCCCCCAGGGGGAGTGGCTACACCTTC
V gene: TRBV6-1
D gene: TRBD1
CDR3 length: 13
clone size: -
J gene: TRBJ1-2

CDR3 protein: CASSVEGRVGVDAFF
CDR3 DNA: TGTGCCAGCAGCGTAGAGGGGAGGGTCGGGGTCGACGCTTTCTTT
V gene: TRBV9
D gene: -
CDR3 length: 15
clone size: -
J gene: TRBJ1-1

CDR3 protein: CASRSTGGSPEAFF
CDR3 DNA: TGTGCCAGCAGATCGACAGGGGGCTCCCCTGAAGCTTTCTTT
V gene: TRBV6-1
D gene: TRBD1
CDR3 length: 14
clone size: -
J gene: TRBJ1-1

CDR3 protein: CASSIQLTSPLHF
CDR3 DNA: TGTGCCAGTAGTATACAGCTTACTTCACCCCTCCACTTT
V gene: TRBV19
D gene: -
CDR3 length: 13
clone size: few
J gene: TRBJ1-6

CDR3 protein: CASRKREMGTDTQYF
CDR3 DNA: TGTGCCAGCAGAAAGCGGGAGATGGGCACAGATACGCAGTATTTT
V gene: TRBV27
D gene: TRBD2
CDR3 length: 15
clone size: -
J gene: TRBJ2-3

CDR3 protein: CASSDRAGTVEAFF
CDR3 DNA: TGTGCCAGCAGCGACCGGGCGGGGACGGTCGAAGCTTTCTTT
V gene: TRBV6-1
D gene: -
CDR3 length: 14
clone size: -
J gene: TRBJ1-1

CDR3 protein: CSARSDNEQFF
CDR3 DNA: TGCAGTGCTAGATCGGACAATGAGCAGTTCTTC
V gene: TRBV20-1
D gene: -
CDR3 length: 11
clone size: -
J gene: TRBJ2-1

CDR3 protein: CASGGGWNEQFF
CDR3 DNA: TGTGCCTCAGGGGGGGGTTGGAATGAGCAGTTCTTC
V gene: TRBV10-3
D gene: -
CDR3 length: 12
clone size: -
J gene: TRBJ2-1

CDR3 protein: CASSFWGVDTEAFF
CDR3 DNA: TGTGCCAGCAGCTTTTGGGGAGTTGACACTGAAGCTTTCTTT
V gene: TRBV5-6
D gene: -
CDR3 length: 14
clone size: few
J gene: TRBJ1-1

CDR3 protein: CASSLGVNQPQHF
CDR3 DNA: TGTGCCAGCAGCTTAGGAGTAAATCAGCCCCAGCATTTT
V gene: TRBV11-2
D gene: -
CDR3 length: 13
clone size: once
J gene: TRBJ1-5

CDR3 protein: CASSISGTSGGAFNTQYF
CDR3 DNA: TGTGCCAGCAGCATCTCCGGGACTAGCGGGGGGGCCTTTAATACGCAGTATTTT
V gene: TRBV7-2
D gene: TRBD2
CDR3 length: 18
clone size: -
J gene: TRBJ2-3

CDR3 protein: CATSRGGQDYNEQFF
CDR3 DNA: TGTGCCACCAGCCGCGGAGGGCAGGACTACAATGAGCAGTTCTTC
V gene: TRBV15
D gene: -
CDR3 length: 15
clone size: -
J gene: TRBJ2-1

CDR3 protein: CASSTLANYGYTF
CDR3 DNA: TGTGCCAGTAGTACCCTAGCTAACTATGGCTACACCTTC
V gene: TRBV19
D gene: -
CDR3 length: 13
clone size: -
J gene: TRBJ1-2

CDR3 protein: CASSQVGDMGRGGEQFF
CDR3 DNA: TGTGCCAGCAGCCAAGTTGGGGATATGGGGCGGGGAGGTGAGCAGTTCTTC
V gene: TRBV4-2
D gene: -
CDR3 length: 17
clone size: -
J gene: TRBJ2-1

CDR3 protein: CASKEGGTGNTIYF
CDR3 DNA: TGTGCCAGTAAGGAAGGGGGTACCGGAAACACCATATATTTT
V gene: TRBV28
D gene: -
CDR3 length: 14
clone size: -
J gene: TRBJ1-3

CDR3 protein: CASSTRDRANEQYF
CDR3 DNA: TGTGCCAGTAGTACCCGGGACAGGGCTAACGAGCAGTACTTC
V gene: TRBV19
D gene: TRBD1
CDR3 length: 14
clone size: -
J gene: TRBJ2-7

CDR3 protein: CASSPLGGGQRNTIYF
CDR3 DNA: TGTGCCAGCAGCCCCTTGGGGGGGGGACAGAGAAACACCATATATTTT
V gene: TRBV7-2
D gene: TRBD1
CDR3 length: 16
clone size: once
J gene: TRBJ1-3

CDR3 protein: CASSPTGTSRYEQYF
CDR3 DNA: TGTGCCAGCAGCCCGACCGGGACTAGCCGTTACGAGCAGTACTTC
V gene: TRBV7-3
D gene: TRBD2
CDR3 length: 15
clone size: -
J gene: TRBJ2-7

CDR3 protein: CASTDTSRSPLHF
CDR3 DNA: TGTGCCAGCACGGACACCAGCCGTTCACCCCTCCACTTT
V gene: TRBV11-1
D gene: -
CDR3 length: 13
clone size: -
J gene: TRBJ1-6

CDR3 protein: CASSQVRDSNQPQHF
CDR3 DNA: TGCGCCAGCAGCCAAGTACGGGACAGCAATCAGCCCCAGCATTTT
V gene: TRBV4-1
D gene: -
CDR3 length: 15
clone size: -
J gene: TRBJ1-5

CDR3 protein: CASTLGETGEQFF
CDR3 DNA: TGTGCCAGCACCTTGGGAGAGACCGGTGAGCAGTTCTTC
V gene: TRBV7-2
D gene: -
CDR3 length: 13
clone size: once
J gene: TRBJ2-1

CDR3 protein: CVRSLSSGGPYSNEQFF
CDR3 DNA: TGTGTCAGAAGCTTGAGCAGCGGGGGACCATATTCAAATGAGCAGTTCTTC
V gene: TRBV7-5
D gene: -
CDR3 length: 17
clone size: -
J gene: TRBJ2-1

CDR3 protein: CASSLGSGWANEQYF
CDR3 DNA: TGTGCCAGCAGCTTAGGAAGCGGGTGGGCTAACGAGCAGTACTTC
V gene: TRBV7-6
D gene: -
CDR3 length: 15
clone size: -
J gene: TRBJ2-7

CDR3 protein: CASSPAGTTDTQYF
CDR3 DNA: TGTGCCAGCAGCCCAGCTGGCACCACAGATACGCAGTATTTT
V gene: TRBV11-2
D gene: -
CDR3 length: 14
clone size: -
J gene: TRBJ2-3

CDR3 protein: CASGSGQGAFF
CDR3 DNA: TGTGCTAGTGGTTCCGGACAGGGGGCGTTCTTC
V gene: TRBV12-5
D gene: TRBD1
CDR3 length: 11
clone size: -
J gene: TRBJ2-1

CDR3 protein: CASSLEDNTEAFF
CDR3 DNA: TGTGCCAGCAGCTTGGAGGATAACACTGAAGCTTTCTTT
V gene: TRBV7-6
D gene: -
CDR3 length: 13
clone size: once
J gene: TRBJ1-1

CDR3 protein: CASSATTGGGYTF
CDR3 DNA: TGTGCCAGCAGCGCTACGACAGGGGGAGGCTACACCTTC
V gene: TRBV2
D gene: TRBD1
CDR3 length: 13
clone size: once
J gene: TRBJ1-2

CDR3 protein: CASSADSYQETQYF
CDR3 DNA: TGTGCCAGCTCCGCCGATTCGTACCAAGAGACCCAGTACTTC
V gene: TRBV18
D gene: -
CDR3 length: 14
clone size: -
J gene: TRBJ2-5

CDR3 protein: CASSVSGLASWETQYF
CDR3 DNA: TGTGCCAGCAGTGTCTCCGGACTAGCATCGTGGGAGACCCAGTACTTC
V gene: TRBV25-1
D gene: TRBD2
CDR3 length: 16
clone size: -
J gene: TRBJ2-5

CDR3 protein: CASSLWTSGRIGNEQFF
CDR3 DNA: TGTGCCAGCAGCTTATGGACTAGCGGGAGAATAGGAAATGAGCAGTTCTTC
V gene: TRBV7-2
D gene: TRBD2
CDR3 length: 17
clone size: -
J gene: TRBJ2-1

CDR3 protein: CASSEDRVVSYEQYF
CDR3 DNA: TGTGCCAGCAGTGAGGACAGGGTGGTATCCTACGAGCAGTACTTC
V gene: TRBV28
D gene: TRBD1
CDR3 length: 15
clone size: -
J gene: TRBJ2-7

CDR3 protein: CASSPPGGNTIYF
CDR3 DNA: TGTGCCAGCTCACCCCCCGGGGGAAACACCATATATTTT
V gene: TRBV18
D gene: -
CDR3 length: 13
clone size: -
J gene: TRBJ1-3

CDR3 protein: CASSILGPSYNEQFF
CDR3 DNA: TGTGCCAGCAGCATCCTAGGGCCCTCCTACAATGAGCAGTTCTTC
V gene: TRBV7-2
D gene: -
CDR3 length: 15
clone size: once
J gene: TRBJ2-1